The rows below give T cell receptor beta chains drawn from one sample of a study of Ad26.COV2.S vaccination and SARS-CoV-2 variants. The protocol was immunoSEQ multiplex PCR, while the TCRdb copy is restricted to in-frame clones and leaves out a portion. Among a few hundred thousand clones, roughly 90% were seen once, and the ten largest hold about 3.6%. Sequenced material: peripheral blood, taken in a trial of Ad26.COV2.S vaccine versus placebo. The receptors here all came from a person between 18 and 65 years old who received the Ad26.COV2.S COVID-19 vaccine or a placebo. Both conserved end residues are part of each CDR3. A D gene is named only where the DNA matches it firmly. Not every row has a clone size; where given, it reads once, few, many or a size class.

D gene	clone size	V gene	J gene	CDR3 protein	CDR3 DNA
TRBD2	once	TRBV6-6	TRBJ2-1	CASSYPPSGGAGEQFF	TGTGCCAGCAGTTACCCCCCTAGCGGGGGTGCTGGTGAGCAGTTCTTC
.	many	TRBV9	TRBJ2-5	CASSVGWQTSGRETQYF	TGTGCCAGCAGCGTAGGCTGGCAGACGTCGGGCAGGGAGACCCAGTACTTC
.	.	TRBV12-3/TRBV12-4	TRBJ1-2	CASTTWAGGYTF	TGTGCCAGCACCACTTGGGCGGGGGGCTACACCTTC
.	.	TRBV6-5	TRBJ2-1	CASRPGEGVNEQFF	TGTGCCAGCAGGCCCGGAGAGGGGGTCAATGAGCAGTTCTTC
TRBD2	.	TRBV27	TRBJ2-3	CASSPLAGSTQYF	TGTGCCAGCAGTCCCCTAGCGGGGAGTACGCAGTATTTT
.	.	TRBV28	TRBJ2-7	CASGAVPYEQYF	TGTGCCAGCGGGGCGGTCCCCTACGAGCAGTACTTC
TRBD1	.	TRBV28	TRBJ2-5	CASSLRRDRETQYF	TGTGCCAGCAGTTTACGCCGGGACAGGGAGACCCAGTACTTC
.	few	TRBV5-4	TRBJ1-3	CASSSGNTIYF	TGTGCCAGCAGCTCTGGAAACACCATATATTTT
.	.	TRBV5-1	TRBJ1-1	CASSLLIREMNTEAFF	TGCGCCAGCAGCTTGCTTATCCGGGAAATGAACACTGAAGCTTTCTTT
.	.	TRBV2	TRBJ2-7	CASSEALLGGAYEQYF	TGTGCCAGCAGTGAAGCGCTTCTCGGGGGTGCCTACGAGCAGTACTTC
TRBD1	.	TRBV18	TRBJ1-6	CASSNRDRVFSPLHF	TGTGCCAGCTCAAACCGGGACAGGGTATTTTCACCCCTCCACTTT
.	.	TRBV6-5	TRBJ1-5	CASRLGMSGQPQHF	TGTGCCAGCAGGCTGGGGATGTCAGGCCAGCCCCAGCATTTT
TRBD1	once	TRBV28	TRBJ2-7	CASSETGTSYEQYF	TGTGCCAGCAGTGAGACAGGGACGTCCTACGAGCAGTACTTC
TRBD1	.	TRBV6-5	TRBJ1-2	CASSFLRQGAGYGYTF	TGTGCCAGCAGTTTTCTCAGACAGGGGGCAGGGTATGGCTACACCTTC
TRBD1	.	TRBV4-1	TRBJ1-3	CASSQGPTGAAGNTIYF	TGCGCCAGCAGCCAAGGACCCACAGGGGCGGCTGGAAACACCATATATTTT
TRBD2	.	TRBV5-6	TRBJ2-1	CASSYSGGNEQFF	TGTGCCAGCAGCTATAGCGGGGGAAATGAGCAGTTCTTC
.	.	TRBV5-1	TRBJ2-7	CASRLGTGYEQYF	TGCGCCAGCAGACTTGGTACGGGGTACGAGCAGTACTTC
.	.	TRBV7-2	TRBJ1-4	CASSPVVEGEKLFF	TGTGCCAGCAGCCCCGTAGTAGAAGGTGAAAAACTGTTTTTT
TRBD1	.	TRBV15	TRBJ2-7	CATSQDRGLYEQYF	TGTGCCACCAGCCAGGACAGGGGGCTGTACGAGCAGTACTTC
.	.	TRBV4-1	TRBJ1-1	CASSPKPGRERDTEAFF	TGCGCCAGCAGCCCGAAACCGGGACGGGAGCGGGACACTGAAGCTTTCTTT
.	.	TRBV5-6	TRBJ1-2	CASSLEAPGGYTF	TGTGCCAGCAGCTTGGAGGCCCCGGGAGGCTACACCTTC
TRBD1	.	TRBV6-5	TRBJ1-6	CASSPAGQGNSPLHF	TGTGCCAGCAGTCCCGCGGGACAGGGCAATTCACCCCTCCACTTT
TRBD2	.	TRBV7-9	TRBJ2-1	CASSPSFLAGVYNEQFF	TGTGCCAGCAGCCCAAGCTTCCTAGCGGGAGTCTACAATGAGCAGTTCTTC
.	.	TRBV6-6	TRBJ1-2	CASSYSGMGSYGYTF	TGTGCCAGCAGTTACTCGGGAATGGGGAGCTATGGCTACACCTTC
.	few	TRBV3-1/TRBV3-2	TRBJ2-1	CASSQDLTVLSNEQFF	TGTGCCAGCAGCCAAGATCTTACAGTCCTGTCCAATGAGCAGTTCTTC
.	.	TRBV4-1	TRBJ2-3	CASSPGRDTQYF	TGCGCCAGCAGCCCCGGGCGAGATACGCAGTATTTT
.	.	TRBV2	TRBJ2-1	CASGWMLGDYNEQFF	TGTGCCAGCGGGTGGATGCTTGGAGACTACAATGAGCAGTTCTTC
.	.	TRBV19	TRBJ1-1	CASSTPMNTEAFF	TGTGCCAGTAGCACGCCTATGAACACTGAAGCTTTCTTT
.	.	TRBV7-9	TRBJ2-7	CASSPGHLGSYEQYF	TGTGCCAGCAGCCCGGGACACTTGGGGTCCTACGAGCAGTACTTC
.	.	TRBV7-2	TRBJ2-3	CASRSSTDTQYF	TGTGCCAGCAGGTCTAGCACAGATACGCAGTATTTT
TRBD2	.	TRBV7-2	TRBJ2-3	CASSPLWTSGGGKADTQYF	TGTGCCAGCAGCCCACTGTGGACTAGCGGGGGGGGTAAGGCAGATACGCAGTATTTT
TRBD1	.	TRBV5-1	TRBJ1-4	CASSFGQGGTNEKLFF	TGCGCCAGCAGCTTCGGACAGGGAGGAACTAATGAAAAACTGTTTTTT
.	.	TRBV7-2	TRBJ2-1	CASSSQGGASYNEQFF	TGTGCCAGCAGCTCCCAAGGGGGGGCGTCCTACAATGAGCAGTTCTTC
.	.	TRBV6-2/TRBV6-3	TRBJ2-5	CASSLIQETQYF	TGTGCCAGCAGTCTTATCCAAGAGACCCAGTACTTC
TRBD2	.	TRBV12-5	TRBJ2-7	CASVPRGVFFYEQYF	TGTGCTAGTGTACCCCGGGGGGTGTTCTTCTACGAGCAGTACTTC
.	.	TRBV6-2/TRBV6-3	TRBJ2-1	CASSYSSLGNEQFF	TGTGCCAGCAGTTACTCGAGTCTGGGCAATGAGCAGTTCTTC
.	.	TRBV7-9	TRBJ2-7	CASSLGQNYEQYF	TGTGCCAGCAGCTTAGGTCAGAACTACGAGCAGTACTTC
TRBD2	.	TRBV28	TRBJ2-5	CASSSRGGETQYF	TGTGCCAGCAGCTCAAGGGGAGGGGAGACCCAGTACTTC
.	.	TRBV4-3	TRBJ2-3	CASSQAGTSHKSDTQYF	TGCGCCAGCAGCCAAGCCGGGACCTCCCATAAGTCAGATACGCAGTATTTT
TRBD2	.	TRBV28	TRBJ2-3	CASSLRLAGQYF	TGTGCCAGCAGTTTAAGGCTAGCGGGGCAGTATTTT
.	.	TRBV18	TRBJ1-4	CASSPGPGTNEKLFF	TGTGCCAGCTCACCAGGGCCGGGTACTAATGAAAAACTGTTTTTT
TRBD1	.	TRBV6-2/TRBV6-3	TRBJ1-5	CASSSLGQGRDQPQHF	TGTGCCAGCAGTTCCCTCGGACAGGGGCGGGACCAGCCCCAGCATTTT
TRBD1	.	TRBV6-5	TRBJ1-1	CASSYLTGGNTEAFF	TGTGCCAGCAGTTACCTGACAGGGGGCAACACTGAAGCTTTCTTT
.	.	TRBV10-3	TRBJ1-4	CAISGGQGATNEKLFF	TGTGCCATCAGTGGAGGGCAGGGTGCAACTAATGAAAAACTGTTTTTT
.	.	TRBV11-1	TRBJ1-5	CASSLVNQPQHF	TGTGCCAGCAGCTTAGTAAATCAGCCCCAGCATTTT
.	.	TRBV7-2	TRBJ1-3	CASSLFSSDTAGNTIYF	TGTGCCAGCAGCTTATTTTCCTCGGATACAGCTGGAAACACCATATATTTT
.	.	TRBV5-4	TRBJ2-7	CASSLDGSTLYEQYF	TGTGCCAGCAGCTTGGATGGCAGTACCCTCTACGAGCAGTACTTC